Given below is one TCR beta chain in context. Its antigen is as yet unknown. Sequence at one end of the junction differs from germline and may be a read error. Other DNA sequences in this specimen translate into the identical CDR3. The data stem from a study of cytomegalovirus exposure and HLA in healthy donors. General study findings and limits: For presence/absence analyses, sequencing depth was assumed to be roughly uniform across donors. A prior analysis recorded that most TCR beta V segments were productive about 90% or about 30% of the time.

The PCR employed 60 Vbeta primers together with 13 Jbeta primers. Original handling: About 83 million unique TCR beta chains, 10 million to 14 million shared, were counted in a later analysis. This table comes from immunoSEQ multiplex PCR, and its TCRdb copy is limited to in-frame clones, with some not included. The DNA gave D and trimming, while V, J and clone size come from that table. The table lists under 150,000 clones, just over 70% of them singletons. Per germline, CDR1 MRHNA and CDR2 SNTAGT. CDR3 length equals 13 residues. The donors comprised healthy bone marrow donors. The sequence was collected from a woman aged 55 to 70 in good health and CMV-seropositive. The genes are TRBV6-4 and TRBJ2-5; a possible D gene is TRBD2 (6 bases). What was sequenced was PBMCs. The CDR3 spells CASSRDSRETQYF. CDR3 nucleotides: TGTGCCAGCAGTCGGGACTCACGGGAGACTCAGTACTTC.